This T cell receptor beta chain was profiled in a study of blood T cell repertoires in COVID-19. Study as a whole: The study drew acute and convalescent COVID-19 samples from the United States, Italy and Spain. PBMCs, B-cell-depleted T cells, or T cells were the source of the cDNA or gDNA that made up the material.

This clone was counted between two and nine times. CDR1 is LGHDT, CDR2 YNNKEL, per germline (reference sequence). Trimming took 3 bases from V and 0 from J; bases not matched to a gene: 15. The CDR3 loop spans 20 amino acids. The protocol was immunoSEQ multiplex PCR, while the TCRdb copy is restricted to in-frame clones and leaves out a portion. The table shows 220,000 or so clones, with around 84% occurring only once. This chain uses TRBV3-1 (or the pseudogene TRBV3-2) with TRBJ2-7; TRBD1 aligns across 12 bases. The specimen sequenced was peripheral blood. This TCR was sampled from a woman aged 55 to 70 who had recovered from COVID-19. CDR3 sequence reads: CASSHVHGTGGLPPSYEQYF. The CDR3 DNA is TGTGCCAGCAGCCATGTCCACGGGACAGGGGGCCTCCCACCCTCCTACGAGCAGTACTTC.